These T cell receptor beta chains were read from a single sample in a study of T cell changes during pregnancy in multiple sclerosis. The assay was immunoSEQ multiplex PCR, and TCRdb's table has in-frame clones only and misses some. The data hold about 100,000 clones, with 92% observed a single time. The specimen was peripheral blood, collected after pregnancy. Source of these receptors: a female donor with multiple sclerosis, enrolled in a pregnancy study. The CDR3 runs from the conserved cysteine through the conserved F or W. A D gene is named only where the DNA matches it firmly.

>.|TRBV6-1
CASSEERGAGGYTF
>TRBD1|TRBV10-3
CAISLTGGDGGYTF
>TRBD1|TRBV4-1
CASSQDLDRVTGNTIYF
>.|TRBV2
CASSGQGFHGNTEAFF
>.|TRBV27
CASSPRGATDTQYF
>.|TRBV11-2
CASSLSGNLYGYTF
>.|TRBV6-5
CASRTGTEAFF
>TRBD2|TRBV7-2
CASSPLAGGPETQYF
>TRBD2|TRBV29-1
CSVISGGAKDTQYF
>TRBD2|TRBV4-3
CASSQDPRGASTDTQYF
>TRBD1|TRBV19
CASTSGQGFPPLHF
>TRBD1|TRBV20-1
CSARGQGAQHF
>.|TRBV7-9
CASSPGQTRTEAFF
>.|TRBV28
CASTQQGYEQYF
>.|TRBV18
CASSPRDKNTIYF
>TRBD1|TRBV18
CASSPGQGDGYTF
>TRBD2|TRBV2
CASSKRIAGAGSYNEQFF
>TRBD1|TRBV18
CASSPGQVNQPQHF
>.|TRBV27
CASSLGRGTEAFF
>.|TRBV7-8
CASSLGEFTLDYGYTF
>TRBD1|TRBV6-5
CASRNGQVWSSPLHF
>TRBD1|TRBV9
CASGGTGGWYGYTF
>TRBD2|TRBV29-1
CSVALAGFQMGEQYF
>.|TRBV27
CASSPDGNYGYTF
>.|TRBV28
CASSSFGQGNTEAFF
>.|TRBV9
CASSVDISYNSPLHF
>.|TRBV19
CASSIGRMGQFHQPQHF
>.|TRBV11-3
CASGFGQNTEAFF
>TRBD1|TRBV7-2
CASSYRQGALEQYF
>.|TRBV9
CASSVGSDSPLHF
>.|TRBV6-5
CASSYSSVSGNTIYF
>.|TRBV10-3
CAISESTSSYNEQFF
>TRBD2|TRBV11-3
CASRETSSTGELFF
>.|TRBV28
CASRTGPYGYTF
>.|TRBV9
CASSEGVGRNEQFF
>TRBD2|TRBV2
CASSLAGDFYEQYF
>TRBD1|TRBV2
CASSVEGQGDTEAFF
>.|TRBV4-3
CASSQDTASGANVLTF
>.|TRBV11-3
CASSLRGSYEQYF
>.|TRBV4-1
CASSQVERVVATGELFF